The rows below give T cell receptor beta chains drawn from one sample of a study of shared clonotypes between healthy human individuals. Only in-frame clones appear in the TCRdb table, and some are missing; sequencing was by immunoSEQ multiplex PCR. Of roughly 2 million clones in the sample, 85% to 95% were seen once. The sequenced material came from naive CD8+ T cells sorted from blood. The receptors were gathered from a man younger than 35 in good health. CDR3s include the opening cysteine and the closing phenylalanine or tryptophan. A D gene is named only where the DNA matches it firmly.

D gene | J gene | V gene | CDR3 protein
TRBD2 | TRBJ2-7 | TRBV6-5 | CASSYDAGVGEQYF
NA | TRBJ2-7 | TRBV5-5 | CASSRTFGQLEQYF
TRBD2 | TRBJ2-7 | TRBV9 | CASSGGGFGEQYF
NA | TRBJ1-1 | TRBV10-3 | CAISEPAAGNTEAFF
NA | TRBJ2-7 | TRBV6-5 | CASSYSGDAYYEQYF
TRBD2 | TRBJ2-7 | TRBV6-5 | CASSSGLTLSYEQYF
NA | TRBJ1-2 | TRBV16 | CASTPPIGSGSDYGYTF
TRBD2 | TRBJ2-1 | TRBV13 | CASSYPGGPLERGDEQFF
TRBD2 | TRBJ2-3 | TRBV27 | CASSLVTSGRLGTQYF
NA | TRBJ2-7 | TRBV27 | CASSRGSTTEQYF
NA | TRBJ2-6 | TRBV10-1 | CASSLFTRDNSGANVLTF
TRBD1 | TRBJ2-7 | TRBV9 | CASSAGQGPSYEQYF
TRBD1 | TRBJ2-2 | TRBV6-1 | CASSEERTGGTGELFF
TRBD2 | TRBJ2-7 | TRBV18 | CASSPPGLAGYEQYF
NA | TRBJ1-2 | TRBV4-1 | CASSQDIRQSYLGYTF
NA | TRBJ1-5 | TRBV19 | CASSILLWAGQPQHF
NA | TRBJ2-2 | TRBV27 | CASSLWSGNTGELFF
NA | TRBJ1-1 | TRBV6-5 | CASSWTQQNTEAFF
NA | TRBJ2-7 | TRBV7-8 | CASSFHRFSYEQYF